The text below deals with one TCR beta chain. The junction departs from the called germline gene at one end, perhaps through a read error. This entry belongs to a study of OX40 agonist ivuxolimab in advanced cancers. Study-wide background: Hepatocellular carcinoma, melanoma, renal cell or head and neck cancer occurred in dose-escalation patients.

There are 13 residues in the CDR3. Germline assignment: CDR1 SGHKS and CDR2 YYEKEE (reference sequence). Clones were read by immunoSEQ multiplex PCR, and TCRdb kept only the in-frame ones, dropping some. In the table there are over 45,000 clones, about 82% of which are singletons. This receptor was obtained from an adult with an advanced solid tumor such as melanoma, head and neck, liver or kidney cancer. The chain uses TRBV5-5 and TRBJ1-2; D is unresolved. This sample comprised CD4+ or CD8+ T cells sorted from blood, obtained in a trial of the OX40 agonist ivuxolimab. The CDR3 loop is CASSLDVNYGYTF. CDR3 nucleotide sequence: TGTGCCAGCAGTTTGGACGTCAACTATGGCTACACCTTC.